This T cell receptor beta chain came from a study of TIL therapy for anti-PD-1-resistant metastatic lung cancer. Study-wide context: Tumors carried a median roughly 1.5 non-synonymous mutations per megabase. Study-level findings and limits: Compared with baseline intratumoral T cells, expanded TIL cultures were more clonal and less diverse (approximately 6.4% vs 31%). Treatment-naive, never-smoker and oncogene-addicted patients were overrepresented in this highly selected cohort.

The libraries were made with immunoSEQ v3. Libraries were sequenced to 2 million to 2.5 million read pairs (survey) or 5-6 million (deep). The repertoire was sequenced with immunoSEQ multiplex PCR; TCRdb's copy has only in-frame clones and lacks some. The sample includes tens of thousands of clones, about three quarters of them seen just once. The time point denotes: pre-treatment sample, taken before nivolumab and TIL therapy. The tumor samples were excised metastases, mostly pleural nodules or supraclavicular lymph nodes. Comments on this clone: Its antigen is still unknown.

The receptor comes from a person aged 25-79 years with non-small cell lung cancer. Here the sequenced sample was tumor tissue, taken at baseline.

The CDR3 region is CASSTRLAGRETQYF. The CDR3 nucleotides are TGTGCCAGCAGCACCCGACTAGCGGGTAGAGAGACCCAGTACTTC. The J gene is TRBJ2-5, the V gene TRBV5-4; 10 bases map to TRBD2. This CDR3 has 15 residues. CDR1 SGHNT and CDR2 YYREEE come from the germline V gene (reference sequence). With V trimmed by 4 bases and J by 4 bases, 7 bases remained unmatched.